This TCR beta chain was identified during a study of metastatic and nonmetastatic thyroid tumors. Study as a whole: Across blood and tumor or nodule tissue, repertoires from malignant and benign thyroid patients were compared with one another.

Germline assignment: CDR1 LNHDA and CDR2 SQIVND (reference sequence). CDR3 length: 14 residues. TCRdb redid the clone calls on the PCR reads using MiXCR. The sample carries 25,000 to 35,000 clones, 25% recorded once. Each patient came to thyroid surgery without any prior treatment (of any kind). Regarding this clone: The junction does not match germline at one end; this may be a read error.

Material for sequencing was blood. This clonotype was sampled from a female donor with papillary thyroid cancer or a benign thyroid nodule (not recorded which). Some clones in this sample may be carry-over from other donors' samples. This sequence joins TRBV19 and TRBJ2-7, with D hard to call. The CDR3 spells CASSRFDVLLILHF. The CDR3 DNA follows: TGTGCCAGTAGTAGGTTTGATGTGTTATTAATACTTCATTTC. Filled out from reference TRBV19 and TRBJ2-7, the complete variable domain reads DGGITQSPKYLFRKEGQNVTLSCEQNLNHDAMYWYRQDPGQGLRLIYYSQIVNDFQKGDIAEGYSVSREKKESFPLTVTSAQKNPTAFYLCASSRFDVLLILHFGPGTRLTVT.